The sequence of this T cell receptor (beta chain) was determined in a study of OX40 agonist ivuxolimab in advanced cancers. The count of this clone is one. The antigen is not known. Overall study results and limits: Clonal expansion by week 6 occurred in CD4+ and CD8+ blood T cells (at 0.1 to 3.0 mg/kg). Antigen specificity remained undetermined for the expanded peripheral T cells.

TCRdb keeps only in-frame clones here, not all; method: immunoSEQ multiplex PCR. The repertoire includes some 67,000 clones, 70% to 90% of them detected once, and about 0.6% sits in the top ten. With baseline, cycle 4 day 1, and cycle 7 day 1 as timepoints, blood was sampled. The V end lost 9 bases, the J end lost 2 bases, and 14 bases lay between the germline ends. Looked up from germline, CDR1 is LNHDA and CDR2 is SQIVND (reference sequence). This CDR3 has 14 residues. The specimen was CD4+ or CD8+ T cells sorted from blood, collected in a trial of the OX40 agonist ivuxolimab. The TCR sequence derives from an adult with an advanced solid tumor such as melanoma, head and neck, liver or kidney cancer. V and J are TRBV19 and TRBJ1-5; possibly TRBD1 for D (6 bases). The CDR3, as DNA: TGTGCCAGCGCCAACAGGGTAGGCAATCAGCCCCAGCATTTT. Translated, it gives CASANRVGNQPQHF. The variable domain in full, with the rest retrieved from reference TRBV19 and TRBJ1-5, is DGGITQSPKYLFRKEGQNVTLSCEQNLNHDAMYWYRQDPGQGLRLIYYSQIVNDFQKGDIAEGYSVSREKKESFPLTVTSAQKNPTAFYLCASANRVGNQPQHFGDGTRLSIL.